The 28 T cell receptor beta chains in this list originate from one sample, sequenced in a study of T cell changes during pregnancy in multiple sclerosis. Sequenced by immunoSEQ multiplex PCR; TCRdb stores in-frame clones only, minus some. The sample lists fewer than 55,000 clones, roughly 92% occurring once. Sequencing was done on a sample of peripheral blood. The receptors derive from a female donor with multiple sclerosis, enrolled in a pregnancy study.

The rearrangement links TRBV9 to TRBJ1-3; the D is unclear. The V end lost 0 bases, the J end lost 1 base, and 5 bases lay between the germline ends. The CDR3 totals 14 residues. Germline-derived CDR1 and CDR2 are SGDLS and YYNGEE. Written as DNA, the CDR3 is TGTGCCAGCAGCGTAGATGTGTCTGGAAACACCATATATTTT. Translated: CASSVDVSGNTIYF. The variable domain in full, completed from reference TRBV9 and TRBJ1-3, reads DSGVTQTPKHLITATGQRVTLRCSPRSGDLSVYWYQQSLDQGLQFLIQYYNGEERAKGNILERFSAQQFPDLHSELNLSSLELGDSALYFCASSVDVSGNTIYFGEGSWLTVV.

The chain carries TRBV18 and TRBJ1-5; 9 nucleotides agree with TRBD1. J was trimmed by 5 bases and V by 5 bases; bases with no gene match: 13. Per germline, CDR1 KGHSH and CDR2 LQKENI. This CDR3 has 17 residues. The CDR3 region is CASSTRTGATVDQPQHF. CDR3 DNA sequence: TGTGCCAGCTCAACCCGGACAGGGGCGACGGTGGATCAGCCCCAGCATTTT.

The CDR3 here is CSYNTENTEAFF. CDR3 coding DNA: TGCAGCTATAATACAGAGAACACTGAAGCTTTCTTT. The chain is built from TRBV29-1 and TRBJ1-1, with D uncertain. Germline loops: CDR1 SQVTM, CDR2 ANQGSEA. Trimming took off 8 bases at V and 1 base at J, with 11 bases between the two ends. This CDR3 is built from 12 residues.

This chain uses TRBV7-8 with TRBJ2-1, with TRBD1 identical over 7 bases. Germline assignment: CDR1 SGHVS and CDR2 FQNEAQ. CDR3 size: 14 residues. Losses at the gene ends were 4 bases for V and 8 bases for J; bases not matched to a gene: 8. The CDR3 reads CASSSPGTVDEQFF. CDR3 sequence (DNA): TGTGCCAGCAGCTCTCCCGGGACAGTCGATGAGCAGTTCTTC.

The chain employs TRBV7-9 and TRBJ2-7; a weak D match, TRBD2 (5 bases). The CDR3 is 14 residues long. Germline V lookup: CDR1 SEHNR, CDR2 FQNEAQ (reference sequence). V lost 5 bases to trimming and J lost 3 bases, with 14 bases between them. The CDR3 DNA reads as TGTGCCAGCAGCCCCCGGGAATCGGACTACGAGCAGTACTTC. Translation: CASSPRESDYEQYF.

The rearrangement links TRBV9 to TRBJ2-2; D call uncertain. The CDR3 loop spans 13 amino acids. Germline lookup yields CDR1 SGDLS and CDR2 YYNGEE. Trimming pared 0 bases from V and 6 bases from J, leaving 6 bases between. CDR3 bases: TGTGCCAGCAGCGTAGCTGGTCCCGGGGAGCTGTTTTTT. Its protein product is CASSVAGPGELFF.

This sequence joins TRBV5-3 and TRBJ2-3; 13 nucleotides align to TRBD2. TRBV5-3 is an open reading frame whose function is uncertain. The CDR3 has 15 amino acids. V dropped 5 bases and J dropped 6; count of bases not matched to a gene: 6. CDR3: CARRAGTSGVDTQYF. In DNA form, the CDR3 reads TGTGCCAGAAGGGCCGGGACTAGCGGGGTCGATACGCAGTATTTT.

The chain links TRBV7-9 to TRBJ2-3, with D unclear. In germline, CDR1 is SEHNR, CDR2 FQNEAQ (reference sequence). V was shortened by 5 bases and J by 0 bases, with 15 bases between the two germline ends. The CDR3 has 16 residues. CDR3 DNA sequence: TGTGCCAGCAGCCCCACGAAAGCATACAGCACAGATACGCAGTATTTT. This codes for CASSPTKAYSTDTQYF.

This sequence joins TRBV11-2 and TRBJ1-1; D may be TRBD1 (5 bases). This CDR3 region has 14 residues. V was pared by 0 bases and J by 9 bases, with 14 bases between. CDR1 and CDR2 (germline): SGHAT, FQNNGV. Here the CDR3 DNA reads TGTGCCAGCAGCTTAGAATTAAGTGGGGCGAAAGCTTTCTTT. Protein: CASSLELSGAKAFF.

This chain links TRBV11-2 with TRBJ2-2; 7 bases are shared with TRBD2. The CDR3 is made up of 13 amino acids. Germline V CDR1 and CDR2: SGHAT, FQNNGV. V was clipped by 5 bases and J by 5 bases; unmatched bases: 2. DNA for the CDR3: TGTGCCAGCAGCATGGGGGGGACCGGGGAGCTGTTTTTT. Protein product: CASSMGGTGELFF.

The rearrangement joins TRBV2 to TRBJ1-2; TRBD1 agrees at 10 bases. This CDR3 is built from 14 residues. V trimming: 6 bases; J trimming: 5 bases; junction bases outside the gene matches: 6. Germline CDR1 reads SNHLY; CDR2 reads FYNNEI. The DNA for the CDR3 is TGTGCCAGCAGGGTAGACAGGGGGCAATATGGCTACACCTTC. It yields the protein CASRVDRGQYGYTF.

The chain is built from TRBV29-1 and TRBJ2-2, with 7 bases aligning to TRBD1. This CDR3 region has 15 residues. Germline-derived CDR1 and CDR2 are SQVTM and ANQGSEA. With V trimmed by 4 bases and J by 2 bases, 7 bases remained unmatched. The CDR3 region has the DNA TGCAGCGTTGTCCCCCGGGACAGTAACACCGGGGAGCTGTTTTTT. Translated: CSVVPRDSNTGELFF.

V and J are TRBV6-5 and TRBJ2-7; 13 bases match TRBD2. Germline CDR1 and CDR2: MNHEY and SVGAGI. V shed 4 bases and J 3 bases; nucleotides not matched to a gene: 0. This CDR3 spans 14 amino acids. The DNA of the CDR3 is TGTGCCAGCAGTTGGACTAGCGGGAGCTACGAGCAGTACTTC. This gives the protein CASSWTSGSYEQYF.

The chain uses TRBV23-1 and TRBJ1-4; 7 bases are a match to TRBD1. TRBV23-1 counts as an open reading frame of uncertain function. The J segment lost 4 bases and the V segment lost 3 bases, leaving 8 bases of the junction unmatched. CDR3 size: 16 residues. In nucleotides, the CDR3 is TGCGCCAGCAGTCATTTCACAGGGGCCATTAATGAAAAACTGTTTTTT. Its translation is CASSHFTGAINEKLFF.

In its sample, this clone was seen once. The genes are TRBV5-1 and TRBJ2-1, with a tentative D call TRBD2 (5 bases). The germline CDR1 and CDR2 sequences are SGHRS and YFSETQ. V gave up 3 bases and J gave up 2 bases, with 12 bases separating them. This CDR3 has 15 amino acids. The CDR3 DNA is TGCGCCAGCAGCTCCGGGGAAGAAACCTACAATGAGCAGTTCTTC. This translates into CASSSGEETYNEQFF.

The genes are TRBV5-4 and TRBJ2-7; TRBD2 might be the D (5 bases). The CDR3 runs 14 residues. The V end was cut by 0 bases, the J end by 3 bases, with 10 bases between. Germline V gene lookup returns CDR1 SGHNT and CDR2 YYREEE (reference sequence). CDR3 in DNA: TGTGCCAGCAGCTTGGACCCGGGGATCTACGAGCAGTACTTC. This sequence encodes CASSLDPGIYEQYF. The full variable domain, completed using reference TRBV5-4 and TRBJ2-7, is ETGVTQSPTHLIKTRGQQVTLRCSSQSGHNTVSWYQQALGQGPQFIFQYYREEENGRGNFPPRFSGLQFPNYSSELNVNALELDDSALYLCASSLDPGIYEQYFGPGTRLTVT.

The rearrangement links TRBV18 to TRBJ1-4, with 7 bases identical to TRBD1. Per germline, CDR1 KGHSH and CDR2 LQKENI. CDR3 length equals 13 residues. With V trimmed by 3 bases and J by 7 bases, 2 bases remained unmatched. The CDR3 DNA reads TGTGCCAGCTCACCTGGGACAGTTGAAAAACTGTTTTTT. It is translated as CASSPGTVEKLFF.

This chain joins TRBV6-5 and TRBJ1-1; D is unresolved. The V gene's germline CDR1 is MNHEY and CDR2 SVGAGI. The V and J ends lost 3 bases and 4 bases respectively, with 15 bases between them. The CDR3 extends over 15 amino acids. The CDR3 coding sequence is TGTGCCAGCAGTTATAAGTTCGGACGCCGCACTGAAGCTTTCTTT. It yields the protein CASSYKFGRRTEAFF.

The chain has TRBV5-4 and TRBJ1-5; 11 bases align to TRBD1. The trim removed 3 bases at V and 5 bases at J, leaving 4 bases unmatched. Germline CDR1 SGHNT, CDR2 YYREEE (reference sequence). The CDR3 extends over 15 amino acids. CDR3: CASSSDRGPYQPQHF. The CDR3 region has the DNA TGTGCCAGCAGCTCGGACAGGGGGCCTTATCAGCCCCAGCATTTT.

This chain uses TRBV19 with TRBJ2-5; D assignment may be TRBD1 or TRBD2 (5 bases each). Germline V gives CDR1 LNHDA, CDR2 SQIVND (reference sequence). The CDR3 consists of 14 residues. V shed 7 bases and J shed 9 bases, with 21 bases lying between them. CDR3 sequence reads: CASTATGAGVPQYF. CDR3 nucleotides: TGTGCCAGTACCGCGACCGGGGCCGGGGTGCCCCAGTACTTC. Full variable domain (outside the CDR3, taken from reference TRBV19 and TRBJ2-5): DGGITQSPKYLFRKEGQNVTLSCEQNLNHDAMYWYRQDPGQGLRLIYYSQIVNDFQKGDIAEGYSVSREKKESFPLTVTSAQKNPTAFYLCASTATGAGVPQYFGPGTRLLVL.

This clone was recorded once. This sequence joins TRBV13 and TRBJ2-7; 13 bases are shared with TRBD2. In germline, CDR1 is PRHDT, CDR2 FYEKMQ (reference sequence). The CDR3 runs to 18 residues. The trim removed 1 base at V and 0 bases at J, leaving 6 bases unmatched. CDR3 nucleotide sequence: TGTGCCAGCAGCTTAGAAAACCGACTAGCGGGAGGCTCCTACGAGCAGTACTTC. This sequence encodes CASSLENRLAGGSYEQYF.

V is TRBV28 and J is TRBJ1-4; a possible D gene is TRBD1 (6 bases). CDR1 MDHEN and CDR2 SYDVKM come from the germline V gene. The length of the CDR3 is 14 residues. Trimming shortened V by 3 bases and J by 6 bases, and 11 bases separated the two germline ends. This CDR3 reads CASSLEQGYEKLFF. CDR3 DNA sequence: TGTGCCAGCAGTTTGGAACAGGGATATGAAAAACTGTTTTTT.

The chain joins TRBV29-1 to TRBJ2-7; TRBD2 matches at 7 bases. The CDR3 is 12 residues long. Trimming cost V 3 bases and J 7 bases; bases outside gene matches: 6. Germline V gives CDR1 SQVTM, CDR2 ANQGSEA. The CDR3 nucleotides are TGCAGCGTTGACATCGCGGGAGAAGAGCAGTACTTC. Its translation: CSVDIAGEEQYF.

In this sample, this clone turned up once. The J gene is TRBJ1-2, the V gene TRBV7-2; TRBD1 matches 9 bases. V was pared by 10 bases and J by 2 bases, with 11 bases of the junction left unmatched. CDR1 and CDR2 from the germline V gene are SGHTA and FQGNSA. CDR3 size: 15 residues. The CDR3 spells CAIYDTGTGNYGYTF. In nucleotides, the CDR3 is TGTGCCATCTACGATACCGGGACAGGGAACTATGGCTACACCTTC.

The chain has TRBV7-9 and TRBJ2-3, with 14 bases matching TRBD2. The germline V gene has CDR1 SEHNR and CDR2 FQNEAQ (reference sequence). The V and J ends lost 5 bases and 3 bases, in that order; junction bases with no gene match: 7. The CDR3 totals 17 residues. The CDR3 coding sequence is TGTGCCAGCAGCCCGCCGGGACTAGCGGGAGTAACAGATACGCAGTATTTT. It specifies CASSPPGLAGVTDTQYF.

The CDR3 here is CASSSDTLTTEAFF. CDR3 DNA sequence: TGCGCCAGCAGCTCTGACACTCTCACCACTGAAGCTTTCTTT. The gene calls are TRBV5-1 and TRBJ1-1; D is ambiguous. The germline V and J ends were trimmed by 3 bases and 4 bases, with 13 bases remaining between them. In germline, CDR1 is SGHRS, CDR2 YFSETQ. The CDR3 is made up of 14 amino acids.

This chain joins TRBV19 and TRBJ1-3, with TRBD1 identical over 9 bases. The V and J ends lost 7 bases and 8 bases, in that order; junction bases with no gene match: 12. This CDR3 is 15 amino acids long. CDR1 LNHDA and CDR2 SQIVND come from the germline V gene (reference sequence). The CDR3 DNA is TGTGCCAGTACCCCACGGGGACAGGGTTTATACACCATATATTTT. Protein product: CASTPRGQGLYTIYF.

The CDR3 DNA reads as TGCAGCGTTGGCGGGGGAAGAGGGTCCTACAATGAGCAGTTCTTC. Its protein product is CSVGGGRGSYNEQFF. This chain joins TRBV29-1 and TRBJ2-1; the match to TRBD2 covers 7 bases. V was pared by 4 bases and J by 1 base, with 7 bases of the junction left unmatched. The germline V gene encodes CDR1 SQVTM and CDR2 ANQGSEA. CDR3 size: 15 residues.